The 31 T cell receptor beta chains given below trace back to one sample, sequenced in a study of T cell repertoires in cytomegalovirus infection. TCRdb used MiXCR to reprocess the reads, holding one entry per CDR3 protein. The sample has hundreds of thousands of distinct CDR3 sequences; about 33% are singletons. These receptors are not linked to any known antigen. Here the sequenced sample was cultured PBMCs, taken from culture after CMV antigen stimulation. The source of these receptors is a human donor in good health (CMV status not recorded). Some clones in this sample may be carry-over from other donors' samples.

This rearrangement joins TRBV7-2 to TRBJ2-3; tentative D call: TRBD2 (5 bases). The V gene's germline CDR1 is SGHTA and CDR2 FQGNSA. The germline V and J ends were trimmed by 5 bases and 5 bases, with 17 bases remaining between them. The CDR3 runs to 15 residues. The CDR3 DNA sequence: TGTGCCAGCAGCCCAAGATCGGGATACGGAGATACGCAGTATTTT. As protein: CASSPRSGYGDTQYF.

This clonotype was seen a handful of times. This chain connects TRBV20-1 to TRBJ2-1, with 9 bases matching TRBD2. CDR1 is DFQATT and CDR2 is SNEGSKA in the germline V gene (reference sequence). The CDR3 covers 16 residues. Trimming at V came to 6 bases and at J to 7 bases, leaving 16 bases not matched to a gene. In DNA, the CDR3 is TGCAGTGCGTCCGCATTGGGGCGGGAGGGCCGGAATGAGCAGTTCTTC. Protein sequence: CSASALGREGRNEQFF.

The chain couples TRBV7-9 to TRBJ2-3; 10 nucleotides line up with TRBD2. This CDR3 comprises 15 residues. Germline CDR1 reads SEHNR; CDR2 reads FQNEAQ (reference sequence). The junction had 4 bases not matched to a gene; V was cut back by 5 bases and J by 2 bases. For the CDR3, the DNA is TGTGCCAGCAGCATCGGACTAGCGGTCACAGATACGCAGTATTTT. This codes for CASSIGLAVTDTQYF.

The rearrangement joins TRBV7-6 to TRBJ2-7; 12 bases match TRBD2. The CDR3 has 16 amino acids. The J segment lost 4 bases and the V segment lost 5 bases, leaving 9 bases of the junction unmatched. Germline V CDR1 and CDR2: SGHVS, FNYEAQ. The CDR3 DNA reads TGTGCCAGCAGCCCAAGACTAGCGGGAGAAAGGTACGAGCAGTACTTC. Residues: CASSPRLAGERYEQYF.

The CDR3 nucleotides read TGTGCCAGCAGGGAGGAGGGAAGGGGCTCACCCCTCCACTTT. Its translation: CASREEGRGSPLHF. The genes are TRBV7-6 and TRBJ1-6; TRBD1 might be the D (5 bases). The germline CDR1 and CDR2 sequences are SGHVS and FNYEAQ. V lost 6 bases and J 10 bases, leaving 16 bases between the germline ends. This CDR3 region has 14 residues.

At least ten counts were recorded for this clonotype. The gene calls are TRBV7-9 and TRBJ2-1; maybe TRBD1 (5 bases). CDR1 and CDR2 from the germline V gene are SEHNR and FQNEAQ (reference sequence). V was trimmed by 2 bases and J by 9 bases, leaving 20 bases between them. The CDR3 runs to 16 residues. The CDR3: CASSLRPGIGRGEQFF. In DNA form, the CDR3 reads TGTGCCAGCAGCTTACGACCAGGGATCGGTAGAGGTGAGCAGTTCTTC.

This chain links TRBV19 with TRBJ2-6, with D maybe TRBD1 (6 bases). The CDR3 has 17 amino acids. Trimming took 7 bases from V and 0 from J, leaving 16 bases between them. Germline loops: CDR1 LNHDA, CDR2 SQIVND (reference sequence). CDR3 sequence reads: CASTSLGQSSGANVLTF. The CDR3 bases are TGTGCCAGTACTTCCTTGGGACAATCCTCTGGGGCCAACGTCCTGACTTTC.

The chain recombines TRBV7-6 with TRBJ2-1, with a tentative D call TRBD2 (6 bases). The V gene's germline CDR1 is SGHVS and CDR2 FNYEAQ. This CDR3 has 16 residues. The V and J ends lost 5 bases and 6 bases respectively, with 20 bases between them. The CDR3 nucleotides read TGTGCCAGCAGCGCCACCCGGGAGTCCCACCGCAATGAGCAGTTCTTC. Protein product: CASSATRESHRNEQFF.

In this sample, this clonotype turned up a few times. The chain uses TRBV12-3 or TRBV12-4 and TRBJ1-1; D is ambiguous. CDR3 length: 12 amino acids. V shed 5 bases and J shed 4 bases, with 8 bases lying between them. The CDR3 DNA reads as TGTGCCAGCAGTACATTAAGCACTGAAGCTTTCTTT. Its translation is CASSTLSTEAFF.

This clonotype was seen once. This chain links TRBV28 with TRBJ2-5, with D possibly called TRBD1 or TRBD2 (6 bases each). V was pared by 1 base and J by 4 bases, with 19 bases between. The CDR3 is 17 amino acids. CDR1 is MDHEN, CDR2 SYDVKM, per germline. The CDR3 reads CASSLFRSGAGRETQYF. In DNA, the CDR3 is TGTGCCAGCAGTTTATTCCGTTCGGGGGCTGGTAGAGAGACCCAGTACTTC.

In its sample, this clonotype was seen many times. The genes are TRBV11-2 and TRBJ2-3, with TRBD1 identical over 8 bases. The CDR3 is 14 amino acids. J was trimmed by 1 base and V by 4 bases; bases with no gene match: 1. Germline V CDR1 and CDR2: SGHAT, FQNNGV. CDR3 sequence: CASSSTGGTDTQYF. CDR3 nucleotide sequence: TGTGCCAGCAGCTCGACAGGGGGCACAGATACGCAGTATTTT.

The gene calls are TRBV12-3 or TRBV12-4 and TRBJ2-4; TRBD2 aligns across 9 bases. The junction had 12 bases not matched to a gene; V was cut back by 3 bases and J by 6 bases. The CDR3 is 17 amino acids. The CDR3 DNA reads TGTGCCAGCAGTTTCCTACTGGGGGGACTAGCTTTAAACATTCAGTACTTC. Its translation is CASSFLLGGLALNIQYF.

The V and J genes are TRBV6-1 and TRBJ1-1; no firm D call. Germline CDR1 reads MNHNS; CDR2 reads SASEGT. The CDR3 has 14 amino acids. The V end was cut by 0 bases, the J end by 6 bases, with 11 bases between. This CDR3 is CASSEARGSAEAFF. In DNA, the CDR3 is TGTGCCAGCAGTGAAGCGCGGGGATCGGCTGAAGCTTTCTTT.

The sample holds a few counts of this clonotype. The chain has TRBV7-9 and TRBJ2-3, with D perhaps matching TRBD2 (5 bases). The CDR3 is 14 amino acids. V lost 5 bases to trimming and J lost 4 bases, with 13 bases between them. Per the germline V gene, CDR1 is SEHNR and CDR2 is FQNEAQ (reference sequence). The CDR3 sequence is CASSPRGRPDTQYF. In nucleotides, the CDR3 is TGTGCCAGCAGCCCACGAGGGCGACCAGATACGCAGTATTTT.

The rearrangement links TRBV7-9 to TRBJ1-4, with TRBD1 identical over 7 bases. Losses at the gene ends were 1 base for V and 8 bases for J; bases not matched to a gene: 7. This CDR3 region has 15 residues. The germline V gene encodes CDR1 SEHNR and CDR2 FQNEAQ (reference sequence). Written as DNA, the CDR3 is TGTGCCAGCAGCTTAGTCCGGACAGGCACGGAAAAACTGTTTTTT. Translating it yields CASSLVRTGTEKLFF.

The chain employs TRBV6-2 or TRBV6-3 and TRBJ1-5; 7 bases line up with TRBD1. Germline V gene sequence: CDR1 MNHEY, CDR2 SVGEGT. J lost 4 bases, V lost 8 bases, and 2 bases had no gene match. There are 12 residues in the CDR3. The CDR3 is CASGDSNQPQHF. The DNA of the CDR3 is TGTGCCAGCGGGGACAGTAATCAGCCCCAGCATTTT.

This clonotype turned up a few times. The chain employs TRBV7-9 and TRBJ2-1; 10 bases map to TRBD2. Trimming took 4 bases from V and 15 from J; bases not matched to a gene: 9. The CDR3 covers 13 residues. The germline V gene encodes CDR1 SEHNR and CDR2 FQNEAQ (reference sequence). CDR3 sequence: CASSSLAGGGLFF. CDR3 DNA: TGTGCCAGCAGCTCCTTAGCGGGAGGAGGGCTGTTCTTC.

This clonotype appeared a few times. The chain has TRBV4-3 and TRBJ1-1; tentatively, D is TRBD1 (5 bases). The CDR3 totals 14 residues. Germline V gene data show CDR1 as LGHNA and CDR2 as YSLEER. Deletions cut 0 bases from V and 6 bases from J, with 11 bases between. CDR3 sequence: CASSQDAGDSEAFF. CDR3 coding DNA: TGCGCCAGCAGCCAAGACGCCGGGGACTCTGAAGCTTTCTTT.

The chain joins TRBV28 to TRBJ2-7, with D tentatively TRBD2 (5 bases). This CDR3 is built from 14 residues. Trimming removed 4 bases from V and 3 bases from J, with 13 bases in between. CDR1 and CDR2 from the germline V gene are MDHEN and SYDVKM. This chain's CDR3 is CASSSGISFYEQYF. The CDR3 bases are TGTGCCAGCAGTTCCGGGATATCCTTCTACGAGCAGTACTTC.

This clonotype was observed a few times. The CDR3: CSGTTGTGYEQYF. DNA of the CDR3: TGCAGCGGTACGACAGGGACCGGATACGAGCAGTACTTC. The genes are TRBV29-1 and TRBJ2-7, with TRBD1 matching over 7 bases. This CDR3 has 13 residues. The germline V gene encodes CDR1 SQVTM and CDR2 ANQGSEA. V lost 7 bases, J lost 4 bases, and 10 bases stayed unmatched.

As to this clonotype: One end of the junction does not line up with germline, which may come from a read error. The V gene is TRBV6-2 or TRBV6-3, the J gene TRBJ2-1, with no clear D. The CDR3 length is 13 residues. Looked up from germline, CDR1 is MNHEY and CDR2 is SVGEGT. The CDR3 loop is CASSYSSYNEQCF. The CDR3 nucleotides are TGTGCCAGCAGTTACTCATCCTACAATGAGCAGTGCTTC.

This clonotype has at least ten counts. The chain has TRBV7-8 and TRBJ1-6, with 11 nucleotides matching TRBD1. This CDR3 is built from 15 residues. Per germline, CDR1 SGHVS and CDR2 FQNEAQ. The trim removed 4 bases at V and 9 bases at J, leaving 5 bases unmatched. CDR3: CASSSPGQGGSPLHF. The CDR3 nucleotides are TGTGCCAGCAGCTCGCCGGGACAGGGGGGTTCACCCCTCCACTTT.

This clonotype was seen a few times. The rearrangement uses TRBV7-9 and TRBJ2-1; D is perhaps TRBD1 or TRBD2 (5 bases each). V lost 4 bases and J 6 bases, leaving 7 bases between the germline ends. The CDR3 has 12 amino acids. CDR1 and CDR2 (germline): SEHNR, FQNEAQ (reference sequence). CDR3 residues: CASSWDLNEQFF. The CDR3 nucleotides are TGTGCCAGCAGCTGGGACCTCAATGAGCAGTTCTTC.

V usage is TRBV7-9 and J usage is TRBJ1-1; TRBD1 is a possible D gene (5 bases). Per the germline V gene, CDR1 is SEHNR and CDR2 is FQNEAQ (reference sequence). CDR3 size: 13 residues. Trimming cost V 6 bases and J 4 bases, with 12 bases left between them. The CDR3 reads CASSQPGGTEAFF. Written as DNA, the CDR3 is TGTGCCAGCAGTCAGCCCGGGGGCACTGAAGCTTTCTTT.

In its sample, this clonotype was seen a few times. The J gene is TRBJ1-5, the V gene TRBV25-1, with 8 bases lining up with TRBD1. The CDR3 extends over 13 amino acids. Germline V gives CDR1 MGHDK, CDR2 SYGVNS. The trim removed 11 bases at V and 9 bases at J, leaving 12 bases unmatched. The CDR3 is CALQGASRGPQHF. As DNA, the CDR3 is TGTGCCCTCCAGGGGGCTTCTCGCGGGCCCCAGCATTTT.

In its sample, this clonotype was seen a few times. The chain joins TRBV7-6 to TRBJ2-7; D not resolved. The CDR3 is 13 residues long. Germline loops: CDR1 SGHVS, CDR2 FNYEAQ. V was trimmed by 2 bases and J by 0 bases, leaving 5 bases between them. CDR3: CASSLHLSYEQYF. The CDR3 coding sequence is TGTGCCAGCAGCTTACATCTCTCCTACGAGCAGTACTTC.

This clonotype was counted only a few times. The CDR3 spells CASSLSRFAGANVLTF. CDR3 bases: TGTGCCAGCAGTTTATCGCGCTTCGCTGGGGCCAACGTCCTGACTTTC. The rearrangement links TRBV12-3 or TRBV12-4 to TRBJ2-6; D gene uncertain. The CDR3 covers 16 residues. V was clipped by 2 bases and J by 2 bases, with 10 bases between them.

This clonotype was observed a handful of times. The chain combines TRBV20-1 with TRBJ2-5; unclear D gene. The germline CDR1 and CDR2 sequences are DFQATT and SNEGSKA (reference sequence). This CDR3 comprises 12 residues. The V end lost 5 bases, the J end lost 7 bases, and 14 bases lay between the germline ends. Written as DNA, the CDR3 is TGCAGTGCTGACCATAACAAAGGGACCCAGTACTTC. Protein sequence: CSADHNKGTQYF.

CDR3: CASSPRGGGFQGPQHF. CDR3 in DNA: TGTGCCAGCAGCCCCCGGGGGGGGGGCTTCCAGGGGCCCCAGCATTTT. The V gene is TRBV7-2, the J gene TRBJ1-5, with a tentative D call TRBD1 (6 bases). Germline lookup yields CDR1 SGHTA and CDR2 FQGNSA. This CDR3 has 16 amino acids. V lost 5 bases, J lost 9 bases, and 23 bases lay in between.

This clonotype was seen more than once but under ten times. The genes are TRBV28 and TRBJ2-7; D might be TRBD1 or TRBD2, each matching 5 bases. There are 12 residues in the CDR3. V dropped 3 bases and J dropped 7 bases, with 10 bases sitting between them. Germline V lookup: CDR1 MDHEN, CDR2 SYDVKM. CDR3 DNA: TGTGCCAGCAGTTTTCTCGGGGCTGAGCAGTACTTC. This sequence encodes CASSFLGAEQYF.

The gene calls are TRBV6-1 and TRBJ1-1; 7 nucleotides align to TRBD1. V shed 5 bases, J shed 2 bases, and the junction held 11 bases outside the gene matches. The CDR3 loop spans 16 amino acids. Germline-derived CDR1 and CDR2 are MNHNS and SASEGT. In nucleotides, the CDR3 is TGTGCCAGCAGTTCAAAAACAGGGGCCTTAAACACTGAAGCTTTCTTT. It encodes CASSSKTGALNTEAFF.